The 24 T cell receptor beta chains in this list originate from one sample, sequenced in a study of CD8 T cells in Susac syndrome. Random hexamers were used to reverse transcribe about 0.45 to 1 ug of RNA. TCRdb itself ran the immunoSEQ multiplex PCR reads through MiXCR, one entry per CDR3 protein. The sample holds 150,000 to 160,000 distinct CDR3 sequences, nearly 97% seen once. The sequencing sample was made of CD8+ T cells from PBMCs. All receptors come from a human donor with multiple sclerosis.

The DNA of the CDR3 is TGTGCCAGCACTGAAACAGGGGGCCCTTATGGCTACACCTTC. This sequence encodes CASTETGGPYGYTF. The gene calls are TRBV12-3 or TRBV12-4 and TRBJ1-2, with 9 bases aligning to TRBD1. V lost 7 bases and J lost 5; bases outside the gene matches: 8. The CDR3 is 14 residues long.

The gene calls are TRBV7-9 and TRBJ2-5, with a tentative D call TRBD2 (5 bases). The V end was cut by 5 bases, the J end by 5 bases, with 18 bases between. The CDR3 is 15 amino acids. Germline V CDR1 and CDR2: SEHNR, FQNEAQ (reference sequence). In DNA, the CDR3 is TGTGCCAGCAGCCCGACCCGAGCGGCTAGGGAGACCCAGTACTTC. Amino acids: CASSPTRAARETQYF.

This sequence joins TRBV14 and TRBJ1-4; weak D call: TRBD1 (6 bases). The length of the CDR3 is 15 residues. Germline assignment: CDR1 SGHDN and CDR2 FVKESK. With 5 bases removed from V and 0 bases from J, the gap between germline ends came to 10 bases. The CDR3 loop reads CASSYRTATNEKLFF. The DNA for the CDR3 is TGTGCCAGCAGCTATAGGACAGCAACTAATGAAAAACTGTTTTTT.

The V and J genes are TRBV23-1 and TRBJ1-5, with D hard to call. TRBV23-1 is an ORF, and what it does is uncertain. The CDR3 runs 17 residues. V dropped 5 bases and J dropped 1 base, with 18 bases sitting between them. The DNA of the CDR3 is TGCGCCAGCAGTTGTACGGCTTCAACCGGGAGCAATCAGCCCCAGCATTTT. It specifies CASSCTASTGSNQPQHF.

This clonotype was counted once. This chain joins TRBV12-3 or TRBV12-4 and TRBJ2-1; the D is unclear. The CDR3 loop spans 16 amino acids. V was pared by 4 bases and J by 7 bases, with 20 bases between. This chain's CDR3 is CASSWGLPTRGNEQFF. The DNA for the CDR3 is TGTGCCAGCAGTTGGGGTCTACCGACCCGTGGGAATGAGCAGTTCTTC.

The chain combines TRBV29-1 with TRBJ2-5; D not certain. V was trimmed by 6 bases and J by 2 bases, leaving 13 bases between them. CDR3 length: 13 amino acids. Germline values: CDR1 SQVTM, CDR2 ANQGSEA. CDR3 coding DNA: TGCAGCGTCCCATCGGGCCTTCAAGAGACCCAGTACTTC. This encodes CSVPSGLQETQYF.

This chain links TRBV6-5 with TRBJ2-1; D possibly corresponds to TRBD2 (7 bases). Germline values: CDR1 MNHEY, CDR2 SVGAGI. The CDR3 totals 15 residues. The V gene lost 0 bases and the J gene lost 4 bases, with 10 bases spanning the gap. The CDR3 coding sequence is TGTGCCAGCAGTTACTCACAGGGAGGGTACAATGAGCAGTTCTTC. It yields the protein CASSYSQGGYNEQFF.

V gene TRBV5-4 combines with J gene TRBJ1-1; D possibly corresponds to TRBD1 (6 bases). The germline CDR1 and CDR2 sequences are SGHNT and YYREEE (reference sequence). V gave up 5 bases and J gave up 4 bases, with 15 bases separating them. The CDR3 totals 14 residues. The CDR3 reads CASRIRGAGTEAFF. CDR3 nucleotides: TGTGCCAGCAGAATACGGGGGGCGGGCACTGAAGCTTTCTTT.

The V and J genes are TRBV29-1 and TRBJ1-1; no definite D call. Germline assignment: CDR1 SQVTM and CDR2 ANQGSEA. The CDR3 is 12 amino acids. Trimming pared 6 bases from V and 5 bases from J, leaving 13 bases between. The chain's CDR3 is CSVEDSNTEAFF. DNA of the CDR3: TGCAGCGTCGAGGATAGCAATACTGAAGCTTTCTTT. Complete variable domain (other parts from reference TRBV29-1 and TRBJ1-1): SAVISQKPSRDICQRGTSLTIQCQVDSQVTMMFWYRQQPGQSLTLIATANQGSEATYESGFVIDKFPISRPNLTFSTLTVSNMSPEDSSIYLCSVEDSNTEAFFGQGTRLTVV.

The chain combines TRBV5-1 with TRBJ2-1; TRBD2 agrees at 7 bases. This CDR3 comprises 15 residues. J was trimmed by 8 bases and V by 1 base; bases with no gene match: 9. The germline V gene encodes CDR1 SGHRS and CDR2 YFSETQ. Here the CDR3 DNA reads TGCGCCAGCAGCTTGTCGGGGGGACCAGTCGATGAGCAGTTCTTC. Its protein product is CASSLSGGPVDEQFF.

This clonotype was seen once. The CDR3, as DNA: TGTGCCAGCAGCTTAAGCCTAGATTGGGAGCTGTTTTTT. It is translated as CASSLSLDWELFF. V and J are TRBV7-9 and TRBJ2-2; D is uncertain. The germline gives CDR1 SEHNR, CDR2 FQNEAQ (reference sequence). This CDR3 has 13 residues. V lost 2 bases to trimming and J lost 9 bases, with 10 bases between them. The whole variable domain, remainder taken from reference TRBV7-9 and TRBJ2-2, is DTGVSQNPRHKITKRGQNVTFRCDPISEHNRLYWYRQTLGQGPEFLTYFQNEAQLEKSRLLSDRFSAERPKGSFSTLEIQRTEQGDSAMYLCASSLSLDWELFFGEGSRLTVL.

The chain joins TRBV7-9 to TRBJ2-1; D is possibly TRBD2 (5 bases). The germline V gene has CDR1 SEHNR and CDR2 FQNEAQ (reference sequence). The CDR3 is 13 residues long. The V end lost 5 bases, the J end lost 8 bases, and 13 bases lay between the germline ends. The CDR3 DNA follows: TGTGCCAGCAGCCCGCCCCACGGGGATGAGCAGTTCTTC. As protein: CASSPPHGDEQFF.

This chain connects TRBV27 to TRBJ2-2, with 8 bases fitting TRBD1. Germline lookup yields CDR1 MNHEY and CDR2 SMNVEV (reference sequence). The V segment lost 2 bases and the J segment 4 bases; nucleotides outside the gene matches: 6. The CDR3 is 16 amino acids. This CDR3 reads CASSLPMGQVTGELFF. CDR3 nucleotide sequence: TGTGCCAGCAGTTTACCGATGGGACAGGTCACCGGGGAGCTGTTTTTT.

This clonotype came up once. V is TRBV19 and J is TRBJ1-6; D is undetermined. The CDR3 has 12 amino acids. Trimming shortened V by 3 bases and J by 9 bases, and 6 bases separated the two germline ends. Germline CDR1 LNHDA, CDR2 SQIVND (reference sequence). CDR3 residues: CASSIGTSPLHF. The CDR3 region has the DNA TGTGCCAGTAGTATCGGCACTTCACCCCTCCACTTT.

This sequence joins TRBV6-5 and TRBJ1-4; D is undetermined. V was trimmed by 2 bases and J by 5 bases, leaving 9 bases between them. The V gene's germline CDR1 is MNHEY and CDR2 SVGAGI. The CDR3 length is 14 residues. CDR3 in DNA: TGTGCCAGCAGTTACGAACAGACAAATGAAAAACTGTTTTTT. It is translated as CASSYEQTNEKLFF.

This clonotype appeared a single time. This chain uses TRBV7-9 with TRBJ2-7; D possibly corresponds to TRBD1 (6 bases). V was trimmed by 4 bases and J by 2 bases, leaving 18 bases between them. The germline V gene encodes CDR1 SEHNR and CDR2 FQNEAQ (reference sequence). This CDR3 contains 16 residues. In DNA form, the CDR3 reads TGTGCCAGCAGCTCGACAGGACTGGGATCCACCTACGAGCAGTACTTC. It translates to CASSSTGLGSTYEQYF.

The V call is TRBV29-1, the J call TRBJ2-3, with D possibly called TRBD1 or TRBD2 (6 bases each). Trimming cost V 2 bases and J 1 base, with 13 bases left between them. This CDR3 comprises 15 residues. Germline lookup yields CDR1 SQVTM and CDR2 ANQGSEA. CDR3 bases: TGCAGCGTTGAATGGGGGGCCCTGGGCACAGATACGCAGTATTTT. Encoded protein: CSVEWGALGTDTQYF.

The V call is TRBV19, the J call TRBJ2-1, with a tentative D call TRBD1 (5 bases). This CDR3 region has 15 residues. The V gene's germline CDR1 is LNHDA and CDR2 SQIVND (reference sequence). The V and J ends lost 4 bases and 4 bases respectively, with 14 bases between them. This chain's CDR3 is CASSTKQERYNEQFF. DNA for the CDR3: TGTGCCAGTAGTACGAAACAGGAGAGGTACAATGAGCAGTTCTTC.

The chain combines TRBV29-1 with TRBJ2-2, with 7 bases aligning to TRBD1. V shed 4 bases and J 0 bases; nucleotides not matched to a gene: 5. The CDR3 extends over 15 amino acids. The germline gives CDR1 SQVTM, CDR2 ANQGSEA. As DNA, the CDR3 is TGCAGCGTTGTTCCCGGGACAGCGAACACCGGGGAGCTGTTTTTT. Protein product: CSVVPGTANTGELFF.

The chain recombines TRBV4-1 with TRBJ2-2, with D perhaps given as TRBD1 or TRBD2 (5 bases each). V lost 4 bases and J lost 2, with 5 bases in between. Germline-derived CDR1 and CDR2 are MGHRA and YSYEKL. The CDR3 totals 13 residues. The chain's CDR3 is CASSRDNTGELFF. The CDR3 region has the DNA TGCGCCAGCAGCCGGGACAACACCGGGGAGCTGTTTTTT.

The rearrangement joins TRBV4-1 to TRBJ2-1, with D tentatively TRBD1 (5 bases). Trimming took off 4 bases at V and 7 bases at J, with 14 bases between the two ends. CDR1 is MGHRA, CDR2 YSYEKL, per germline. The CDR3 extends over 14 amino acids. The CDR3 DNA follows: TGCGCCAGCAGCCCGCTGGCAGGGCTGAATGAGCAGTTCTTC. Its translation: CASSPLAGLNEQFF.

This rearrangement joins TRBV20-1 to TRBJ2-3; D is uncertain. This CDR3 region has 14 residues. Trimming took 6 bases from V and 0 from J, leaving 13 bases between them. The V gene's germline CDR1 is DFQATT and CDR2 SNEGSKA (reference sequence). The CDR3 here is CSARTVTSTDTQYF. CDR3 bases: TGCAGTGCGAGGACCGTGACTAGCACAGATACGCAGTATTTT.

Here the CDR3 reads CASSLLADDWNYEQYF. In nucleotides, the CDR3 is TGCGCCAGCAGCTTGTTGGCCGACGATTGGAACTACGAGCAGTACTTC. This chain uses TRBV5-1 with TRBJ2-7; the D is unclear. Germline V gene lookup returns CDR1 SGHRS and CDR2 YFSETQ. The CDR3 has 16 residues. Trimming took off 1 base at V and 3 bases at J, with 17 bases between the two ends.

The CDR3 DNA reads TGTGCCAGCAGTGACGGCAGGAGGGAGACCCAGTACTTC. Protein sequence: CASSDGRRETQYF. The gene calls are TRBV25-1 and TRBJ2-5, with TRBD2 as a possible D gene (5 bases). The V gene's germline CDR1 is MGHDK and CDR2 SYGVNS. The CDR3 has 13 residues. The V gene lost 3 bases and the J gene lost 5 bases, with 10 bases spanning the gap.